The next 28 T cell receptor beta chains were all read from a single sample in a study of identical twins. TCRdb re-called the 5' RACE reads through MiXCR, storing one row per CDR3 protein. The data show hundreds of thousands of distinct CDR3 sequences, with around 6.1% seen just once and around 1.7% held by the top ten. Sequenced sample: naive T cells sorted from blood. The receptors stem from a young man in good health.

This clonotype turned up a few times. This chain uses TRBV7-8 with TRBJ2-7; D remains unclear. The CDR3 consists of 12 residues. Germline lookup yields CDR1 SGHVS and CDR2 FQNEAQ. Trimming stripped 1 base from V and 6 bases from J, with 7 bases between. CDR3 sequence: CASSLGMSEQYF. The CDR3 nucleotides are TGTGCCAGCAGCTTAGGGATGAGCGAGCAGTACTTC. The variable domain in full, completed from reference TRBV7-8 and TRBJ2-7, reads GAGVSQSPRYKVAKRGQDVALRCDPISGHVSLFWYQQALGQGPEFLTYFQNEAQLDKSGLPSDRFFAERPEGSVSTLKIQRTQQEDSAVYLCASSLGMSEQYFGPGTRLTVT.

This clonotype was counted at least ten times. The chain recombines TRBV5-1 with TRBJ1-1, with D unresolved. The CDR3 contains 13 residues. V gave up 2 bases and J gave up 1 base, with 6 bases separating them. CDR1 is SGHRS and CDR2 is YFSETQ in the germline V gene. This CDR3 reads CASSFQKNTEAFF. The CDR3 coding sequence is TGCGCCAGCAGCTTTCAGAAGAACACTGAAGCTTTCTTT.

The table lists this clonotype with many counts. The chain links TRBV15 to TRBJ1-1; perhaps TRBD1 as D (5 bases). CDR1 is LNHNV, CDR2 YYDKDF, per germline (reference sequence). V lost 1 base and J 8 bases, leaving 8 bases between the germline ends. The CDR3 length is 12 residues. The CDR3 protein is CATSRVGGEAFF. The DNA of the CDR3 is TGTGCCACCAGCAGAGTGGGGGGGGAAGCTTTCTTT.

The chain links TRBV6-6 to TRBJ2-1; TRBD1 agrees at 7 bases. The J segment lost 9 bases and the V segment lost 6 bases, leaving 5 bases of the junction unmatched. The CDR3 has 12 amino acids. The V gene's germline CDR1 is MNHNY and CDR2 SVGAGI (reference sequence). The CDR3 DNA sequence: TGTGCCAGCAGCCAGACAGGGATTGAGCAGTTCTTC. Protein product: CASSQTGIEQFF.

The J gene is TRBJ1-6, the V gene TRBV20-1; TRBD1 is a possible D gene (5 bases). From germline, CDR1 is DFQATT and CDR2 SNEGSKA (reference sequence). Trimming removed 1 base from V and 14 bases from J, with 18 bases in between. The CDR3 extends over 14 amino acids. The CDR3 nucleotides read TGCAGTGCTAGAGTCGGGGGTAAGATTGGAACCCTCCACTTT. Translated, it gives CSARVGGKIGTLHF.

Here the CDR3 reads CASRPTVVWTGGELFF. In DNA, the CDR3 is TGTGCCAGCAGACCCACGGTGGTATGGACAGGCGGGGAGCTGTTTTTT. The chain combines TRBV3-1 with TRBJ2-2; 7 bases map to TRBD1. The CDR3 extends over 16 amino acids. Germline V gene data show CDR1 as LGHDT and CDR2 as YNNKEL (reference sequence). Trimming took 6 bases from V and 7 from J; bases not matched to a gene: 14. Supplemented by reference TRBV3-1 and TRBJ2-2, the full variable domain reads DTAVSQTPKYLVTQMGNDKSIKCEQNLGHDTMYWYKQDSKKFLKIMFSYNNKELIINETVPNRFSPKSPDKAHLNLHINSLELGDSAVYFCASRPTVVWTGGELFFGEGSRLTVL.

The rearrangement uses TRBV7-7 and TRBJ2-2, with TRBD1 identical over 7 bases. The CDR3 covers 15 residues. J gave up 6 bases and V 4 bases, and 8 bases lay outside the gene matches. Germline V gene data show CDR1 as SSHAT and CDR2 as FNYEAQ (reference sequence). DNA of the CDR3: TGTGCCAGCAGCTCGGACAGGCCACCGGCCGGGGAGCTGTTTTTT. Its translation is CASSSDRPPAGELFF. The full variable domain, in which reference TRBV7-7 and TRBJ2-2 provide the parts outside the CDR3, is GAGVSQSPRYKVTKRGQDVTLRCDPISSHATLYWYQQALGQGPEFLTYFNYEAQPDKSGLPSDRFSAERPEGSISTLTIQRTEQRDSAMYRCASSSDRPPAGELFFGEGSRLTVL.

This clonotype showed up many times. The CDR3 region has the DNA TGCAGTGCTCGTAGACAAGACACTGAAGCTTTCTTT. Amino acid sequence: CSARRQDTEAFF. The rearrangement joins TRBV20-1 to TRBJ1-1; D gene ambiguous. In germline, CDR1 is DFQATT, CDR2 SNEGSKA (reference sequence). Trimming took 5 bases from V and 3 from J, leaving 10 bases between them. This CDR3 is 12 amino acids long.

In this sample, this clonotype turned up many times. The V call is TRBV29-1, the J call TRBJ2-1; 13 nucleotides agree with TRBD2. V lost 6 bases, J lost 9 bases, and 8 bases stayed unmatched. The CDR3 consists of 14 residues. Germline V gene data show CDR1 as SQVTM and CDR2 as ANQGSEA. CDR3 residues: CSVHGLAGAVEQFF. CDR3 coding DNA: TGCAGCGTCCATGGACTAGCGGGAGCGGTTGAGCAGTTCTTC.

This clonotype was seen many times. The genes are TRBV29-1 and TRBJ2-2, with D uncertain. CDR1 is SQVTM, CDR2 ANQGSEA, per germline. Trimming cost V 7 bases and J 5 bases, with 8 bases left between them. The CDR3 sequence is 11 residues long. The CDR3 sequence is CSATSTGELFF. CDR3 bases: TGCAGCGCGACTTCTACCGGGGAGCTGTTTTTT.

This clonotype was picked up many times. V is TRBV29-1 and J is TRBJ1-1, with D tentatively TRBD1 (6 bases). The CDR3 has 11 amino acids. Germline V gene data show CDR1 as SQVTM and CDR2 as ANQGSEA. Trimming removed 3 bases at V and 7 bases at J, with 9 bases between. The CDR3 DNA is TGCAGCGTTGAGGGGGGCAGTGAAGCTTTCTTT. As protein: CSVEGGSEAFF. The whole variable domain, filled in from reference TRBV29-1 and TRBJ1-1, reads SAVISQKPSRDICQRGTSLTIQCQVDSQVTMMFWYRQQPGQSLTLIATANQGSEATYESGFVIDKFPISRPNLTFSTLTVSNMSPEDSSIYLCSVEGGSEAFFGQGTRLTVV.

This clonotype was seen a few times. For the CDR3, the DNA is TGTGCCGGACGCGGCGGGCCCGGGGAGCTGTTTTTT. This gives the protein CAGRGGPGELFF. The chain links TRBV7-2 to TRBJ2-2, with a weak D call TRBD2 (5 bases). The CDR3 consists of 12 residues. V lost 11 bases to trimming and J lost 6 bases, with 13 bases between them. From germline, CDR1 is SGHTA and CDR2 FQGNSA.

This clonotype showed up just a few times. This rearrangement joins TRBV12-3 or TRBV12-4 to TRBJ1-6; D is ambiguous. The CDR3 sequence is 14 residues long. V dropped 4 bases and J dropped 4 bases, with 8 bases sitting between them. CDR3 protein: CASSSGSYNSPLHF. CDR3 nucleotide sequence: TGTGCCAGCAGTTCGGGATCGTATAATTCACCCCTCCACTTT.

This clonotype was seen only a few times. The rearrangement links TRBV5-1 to TRBJ2-1; TRBD1 aligns across 7 bases. The ends lost 0 bases at V and 5 bases at J; junction bases unmatched: 8. This CDR3 contains 16 residues. Germline values: CDR1 SGHRS, CDR2 YFSETQ. CDR3 DNA: TGCGCCAGCAGCTTGGGCCTACAGGGGCCCCACAATGAGCAGTTCTTC. Protein: CASSLGLQGPHNEQFF.

The CDR3 sequence: CASSQLAGGTYEQYV. The CDR3 bases are TGTGCCAGCAGCCAACTAGCGGGAGGCACCTACGAGCAGTACGTC. The chain combines TRBV7-2 with TRBJ2-7, with 12 positions matching TRBD2. The CDR3 is 15 amino acids. Germline CDR1 SGHTA, CDR2 FQGNSA. V gave up 5 bases and J gave up 2 bases; unmatched junction bases: 4.

This clonotype has just one count. This chain links TRBV20-1 with TRBJ2-6; D unresolved. The CDR3 has 13 residues. Trimming pared 6 bases from V and 2 bases from J, leaving 8 bases between. Germline V gene data show CDR1 as DFQATT and CDR2 as SNEGSKA (reference sequence). The CDR3 protein is CSARHPGANVLTF. The DNA of the CDR3 is TGCAGTGCCAGGCATCCTGGGGCCAACGTCCTGACTTTC.

This chain joins TRBV5-1 and TRBJ2-1; D gene uncertain. Germline lookup yields CDR1 SGHRS and CDR2 YFSETQ. V gave up 2 bases and J gave up 2 bases, with 8 bases separating them. The CDR3 totals 14 residues. DNA of the CDR3: TGCGCCAGCAGCTTCCGCAGGACCTACAATGAGCAGTTCTTC. It yields the protein CASSFRRTYNEQFF. Filled out from reference TRBV5-1 and TRBJ2-1, the complete variable domain reads KAGVTQTPRYLIKTRGQQVTLSCSPISGHRSVSWYQQTPGQGLQFLFEYFSETQRNKGNFPGRFSGRQFSNSRSEMNVSTLELGDSALYLCASSFRRTYNEQFFGPGTRLTVL.

The V gene is TRBV28, the J gene TRBJ2-1, with 9 bases that match TRBD2. Trimming cost V 8 bases and J 10 bases; bases outside gene matches: 9. The length of the CDR3 is 13 residues. Germline V gene lookup returns CDR1 MDHEN and CDR2 SYDVKM. The CDR3 bases are TGTGCCAGCGGCGCTGGACTAGCGACCGAGCAGTTCTTC. This translates into CASGAGLATEQFF.

J is TRBJ2-3 and V is TRBV30; 14 nucleotides agree with TRBD2. V shed 3 bases and J 1 base; nucleotides not matched to a gene: 15. Germline-derived CDR1 and CDR2 are GTSNPN and SVGIG (reference sequence). The CDR3 length is 20 residues. The CDR3 is CAWSGWTSGRPPPRTDTQYF. The CDR3 DNA sequence: TGTGCCTGGAGCGGATGGACTAGCGGGAGGCCACCTCCCCGCACAGATACGCAGTATTTT.

This clonotype was seen more than once but under ten times. This chain's CDR3 is CASSSGWGSSYEQYV. CDR3 bases: TGTGCCAGCAGCAGTGGCTGGGGTAGCTCCTACGAGCAGTACGTC. The V and J genes are TRBV5-5 and TRBJ2-7; D is ambiguous. Germline V gene data show CDR1 as SGHKS and CDR2 as YYEKEE (reference sequence). The V gene lost 4 bases and the J gene lost 0 bases, with 14 bases spanning the gap. The CDR3 contains 15 residues.

V gene TRBV18 combines with J gene TRBJ2-7; weak D call: TRBD2 (5 bases). The CDR3 is made up of 15 amino acids. V dropped 3 bases and J dropped 0 bases, with 12 bases sitting between them. Per the germline V gene, CDR1 is KGHSH and CDR2 is LQKENI. CDR3: CASSPGKTLSYEQYF. In DNA form, the CDR3 reads TGTGCCAGCTCACCCGGGAAAACACTCTCCTACGAGCAGTACTTC.

This clonotype was picked up many times. The V call is TRBV7-2, the J call TRBJ2-7; the match to TRBD1 covers 7 bases. The CDR3 runs 14 residues. J lost 3 bases, V lost 2 bases, and 4 bases had no gene match. CDR1 is SGHTA, CDR2 FQGNSA, per germline. CDR3 residues: CASSLTGQNYEQYF. CDR3 bases: TGTGCCAGCAGCTTAACGGGACAGAACTACGAGCAGTACTTC.

The rearrangement joins TRBV28 to TRBJ2-6; the D gene is possibly TRBD1 (5 bases). Looked up from germline, CDR1 is MDHEN and CDR2 is SYDVKM. This CDR3 comprises 15 residues. V was pared by 6 bases and J by 0 bases, with 9 bases between. CDR3: CASRKTDSGANVLTF. The CDR3 DNA is TGTGCCAGCAGGAAGACAGACTCTGGGGCCAACGTCCTGACTTTC.

The V and J genes are TRBV20-1 and TRBJ1-1, with 7 nucleotides matching TRBD1. CDR1 is DFQATT and CDR2 is SNEGSKA in the germline V gene (reference sequence). V lost 6 bases and J lost 1; bases outside the gene matches: 11. The CDR3 totals 15 residues. As DNA, the CDR3 is TGCAGTGCCCAAAGGGACAGAGGAAAGAACACTGAAGCTTTCTTT. Protein product: CSAQRDRGKNTEAFF.

This clonotype showed up many times. The V call is TRBV7-9, the J call TRBJ2-7; 8 bases agree with TRBD2. The J segment lost 3 bases and the V segment lost 2 bases, leaving 6 bases of the junction unmatched. Germline V gene sequence: CDR1 SEHNR, CDR2 FQNEAQ (reference sequence). The CDR3 totals 15 residues. This CDR3 reads CASSLYSGSDYEQYF. CDR3 in DNA: TGTGCCAGCAGCTTATACAGCGGGAGTGACTACGAGCAGTACTTC.

This clonotype was recorded many times. The rearrangement links TRBV24-1 to TRBJ2-5; D may match TRBD1 or TRBD2 (5 bases each). CDR1 KGHDR and CDR2 SFDVKD come from the germline V gene. Trimming stripped 1 base from V and 4 bases from J, with 15 bases between. The CDR3 has 16 residues. CDR3 sequence: CATSDFQRTGTETQYF. In DNA, the CDR3 is TGTGCCACCAGTGATTTTCAAAGAACCGGGACAGAGACCCAGTACTTC.

About this clonotype itself: A much larger clone lies one base from this, so it may be a read error. The CDR3 loop reads CSVVAGGRLKNSYNF. The CDR3 nucleotides read TGCAGCGTTGTGGCAGGGGGCAGATTAAAAAATAGCTACAACTTC. The V call is TRBV29-1, the J call TRBJ1-2; TRBD1 matches at 8 bases. CDR1 and CDR2 from the germline V gene are SQVTM and ANQGSEA. The CDR3 extends over 15 amino acids. Looking up the rest from reference TRBV29-1 and TRBJ1-2 gives the full variable domain: SAVISQKPSRDICQRGTSLTIQCQVDSQVTMMFWYRQQPGQSLTLIATANQGSEATYESGFVIDKFPISRPNLTFSTLTVSNMSPEDSSIYLCSVVAGGRLKNSYNFGSGTRLTVV.

The sample holds many counts of this clonotype. The chain uses TRBV12-3 or TRBV12-4 and TRBJ1-2; D remains ambiguous. V lost 3 bases, J lost 3 bases, and 8 bases lay in between. The length of the CDR3 is 13 residues. CDR3 in amino acids: CASSFKLDYGYTF. CDR3 sequence (DNA): TGTGCCAGCAGTTTTAAACTAGACTATGGCTACACCTTC.